The T cell receptor (beta chain) described here comes from a study of blood T cells in healthy people across ages. Background on the study: When template switching was applied, about one barcoded beta molecule was captured per two T cells.

V shed 4 bases and J 7 bases; nucleotides not matched to a gene: 10. The length of the CDR3 is 15 residues. The V gene's germline CDR1 is SGHTA and CDR2 FQGNSA. Alongside a J-beta primer mix, a sample-barcoded 5' primer served in a second PCR lasting about 6 to 12 cycles. TCRdb redid the calling of the 5' RACE reads with MiXCR, one entry per CDR3 protein. Of approximately 850,000 distinct CDR3 sequences listed, about three fifths are singletons. The total RNA that was extracted per sample amounted to at least 5 micrograms. This receptor was taken from a man aged 30 to 45 in good health. Sequencing was done on a sample of blood. The rearrangement uses TRBV7-2 and TRBJ2-7; TRBD1 agrees at 10 bases. DNA for the CDR3: TGTGCCAGCAGCTCCCGGGACAGGGGCCTAGTAGAGCAGTACTTC. Amino acids: CASSSRDRGLVEQYF.